This is a list of T cell receptor beta chains from one sample in a study of beta chain features in type 1 diabetes. Generated by immunoSEQ multiplex PCR, the TCRdb table keeps only in-frame clones and is missing some. The sample records a few hundred thousand clones, roughly 16% being singletons. The material sequenced was naive CD4+ T cells from blood. All receptors derive from a woman aged 18-35 years in good health. Both conserved end residues are part of each CDR3. The order of the fields is V gene, D gene, J gene, clone size, CDR3 protein, CDR3 DNA. D genes are given only for firm matches. For some rows the clone size is stated as once, few or many, or as a class when expanded; others skip it.

v_gene: TRBV5-1; d_gene: TRBD1; j_gene: TRBJ2-7; abundance: few; CDR3aa: CASSPGTGRYEQYF; CDR3nt: TGCGCCAGCAGCCCTGGGACAGGGCGGTACGAGCAGTACTTC
v_gene: TRBV14; d_gene: -; j_gene: TRBJ2-5; abundance: -; CDR3aa: CASSQGWLVKETQYF; CDR3nt: TGTGCCAGCAGCCAAGGGTGGCTAGTCAAAGAGACCCAGTACTTC
v_gene: TRBV30; d_gene: -; j_gene: TRBJ1-5; abundance: few; CDR3aa: CAWSGGTPNQPQHF; CDR3nt: TGTGCCTGGAGTGGGGGGACTCCAAATCAGCCCCAGCATTTT
v_gene: TRBV7-2; d_gene: TRBD2; j_gene: TRBJ2-7; abundance: -; CDR3aa: CASSLAGGNSYEQYF; CDR3nt: TGTGCCAGCAGCTTGGCGGGAGGGAACTCCTACGAGCAGTACTTC
v_gene: TRBV18; d_gene: -; j_gene: TRBJ2-7; abundance: -; CDR3aa: CASSLSDGASSYEQYF; CDR3nt: TGTGCCAGCTCACTAAGTGACGGAGCGAGCTCCTACGAGCAGTACTTC
v_gene: TRBV5-4; d_gene: -; j_gene: TRBJ2-1; abundance: few; CDR3aa: CASSSRQGGYNEQFF; CDR3nt: TGTGCCAGCAGTTCCCGACAGGGAGGTTACAATGAGCAGTTCTTC
v_gene: TRBV27; d_gene: -; j_gene: TRBJ1-2; abundance: -; CDR3aa: CASSPEGHGYTF; CDR3nt: TGTGCCAGCAGTCCCGAGGGTCATGGCTACACCTTC
v_gene: TRBV27; d_gene: -; j_gene: TRBJ1-1; abundance: -; CDR3aa: CASSPNPNTAEAFF; CDR3nt: TGTGCCAGCAGTCCAAACCCCAATACTGCTGAAGCTTTCTTT
v_gene: TRBV18; d_gene: TRBD1; j_gene: TRBJ2-7; abundance: few; CDR3aa: CASSPLGQVSEQYF; CDR3nt: TGTGCCAGCTCACCTCTAGGACAGGTGAGCGAACAGTACTTC
v_gene: TRBV10-2; d_gene: TRBD2; j_gene: TRBJ2-7; abundance: few; CDR3aa: CASSEWGLAAYEQYF; CDR3nt: TGCGCCAGCAGTGAGTGGGGACTAGCGGCCTACGAGCAGTACTTC
v_gene: TRBV19; d_gene: TRBD2; j_gene: TRBJ2-7; abundance: -; CDR3aa: CASSVGTSGRLYEQYF; CDR3nt: TGTGCCAGTAGCGTCGGGACTAGCGGGAGGTTGTACGAGCAGTACTTC
v_gene: TRBV13; d_gene: -; j_gene: TRBJ1-2; abundance: -; CDR3aa: CASSSLRNYGYTF; CDR3nt: TGTGCCAGCAGCTCCTTGCGGAACTATGGCTACACCTTC
v_gene: TRBV6-5; d_gene: TRBD1; j_gene: TRBJ1-1; abundance: -; CDR3aa: CASSYDNRGMNTEAFF; CDR3nt: TGTGCCAGCAGTTACGACAACAGGGGAATGAACACTGAAGCTTTCTTT
v_gene: TRBV4-1; d_gene: -; j_gene: TRBJ2-2; abundance: few; CDR3aa: CASSQAENTGELFF; CDR3nt: TGCGCCAGCAGCCAAGCAGAGAACACCGGGGAGCTGTTTTTT
v_gene: TRBV5-4; d_gene: -; j_gene: TRBJ1-2; abundance: -; CDR3aa: CASSLTGYYGYTF; CDR3nt: TGTGCCAGCAGCTTGACGGGTTACTATGGCTACACCTTC
v_gene: TRBV27; d_gene: TRBD2; j_gene: TRBJ2-3; abundance: few; CDR3aa: CASKSSGGDTQYF; CDR3nt: TGTGCCAGCAAGAGTAGCGGGGGGGATACGCAGTATTTT
v_gene: TRBV11-2; d_gene: -; j_gene: TRBJ1-2; abundance: few; CDR3aa: CASSQRTHDTF; CDR3nt: TGTGCCAGCAGCCAGCGGACTCACGACACCTTC
v_gene: TRBV7-2; d_gene: TRBD2; j_gene: TRBJ2-3; abundance: few; CDR3aa: CASSLAWTRGPDTQYF; CDR3nt: TGTGCCAGCAGCTTAGCGTGGACTAGAGGGCCAGATACGCAGTATTTT
v_gene: TRBV9; d_gene: -; j_gene: TRBJ2-7; abundance: -; CDR3aa: CASSVAGQPPYEQYF; CDR3nt: TGTGCCAGCAGCGTAGCTGGACAGCCCCCTTACGAGCAGTACTTC
v_gene: TRBV30; d_gene: -; j_gene: TRBJ1-1; abundance: few; CDR3aa: CAWSARMYNTEAFF; CDR3nt: TGTGCCTGGAGCGCGCGGATGTATAACACTGAAGCTTTCTTT
v_gene: TRBV7-2; d_gene: TRBD2; j_gene: TRBJ2-5; abundance: -; CDR3aa: CASSLVGTSGSETQYF; CDR3nt: TGTGCCAGCAGCTTAGTTGGGACTAGCGGGAGCGAGACCCAGTACTTC
v_gene: TRBV28; d_gene: -; j_gene: TRBJ2-5; abundance: few; CDR3aa: CASSSPGLQETQYF; CDR3nt: TGTGCCAGCAGTTCGCCGGGACTTCAAGAGACCCAGTACTTC
v_gene: TRBV7-3; d_gene: -; j_gene: TRBJ1-2; abundance: few; CDR3aa: CASSFGGISGRGYTF; CDR3nt: TGTGCCAGCAGCTTTGGGGGGATCTCCGGCCGTGGCTACACCTTC
v_gene: TRBV18; d_gene: -; j_gene: TRBJ2-5; abundance: few; CDR3aa: CASSPWQGQETQYF; CDR3nt: TGTGCCAGCTCACCCTGGCAGGGCCAAGAGACCCAGTACTTC
v_gene: TRBV6-5; d_gene: TRBD1; j_gene: TRBJ1-3; abundance: few; CDR3aa: CASTRGAGGLDTIYF; CDR3nt: TGTGCCAGCACCCGAGGGGCAGGGGGCCTAGACACCATATATTTT
v_gene: TRBV7-8; d_gene: -; j_gene: TRBJ1-5; abundance: -; CDR3aa: CASSLAQGGLQPQHF; CDR3nt: TGTGCCAGCAGCTTAGCGCAGGGAGGGTTGCAGCCCCAGCATTTT
v_gene: TRBV28; d_gene: -; j_gene: TRBJ1-1; abundance: -; CDR3aa: CASRYRSEAFF; CDR3nt: TGTGCCAGCAGGTACAGGTCTGAAGCTTTCTTT
v_gene: TRBV30; d_gene: TRBD2; j_gene: TRBJ2-1; abundance: -; CDR3aa: CAWSKGLAIDEQFF; CDR3nt: TGTGCCTGGAGTAAGGGACTAGCCATCGATGAGCAGTTCTTC
v_gene: TRBV30; d_gene: -; j_gene: TRBJ2-5; abundance: -; CDR3aa: CAWSVLEAQYF; CDR3nt: TGTGCCTGGAGTGTACTGGAGGCCCAGTACTTC
v_gene: TRBV4-2; d_gene: -; j_gene: TRBJ2-7; abundance: few; CDR3aa: CASSQTTTSSYEQYF; CDR3nt: TGTGCCAGCAGCCAAACTACGACCTCCTCCTACGAGCAGTACTTC
v_gene: TRBV11-1; d_gene: -; j_gene: TRBJ2-7; abundance: few; CDR3aa: CASSLGQISYEQYF; CDR3nt: TGTGCCAGCAGCCTAGGACAGATCTCCTACGAGCAGTACTTC
v_gene: TRBV28; d_gene: -; j_gene: TRBJ2-7; abundance: -; CDR3aa: CASSLIISEQYF; CDR3nt: TGTGCCAGCAGTTTAATAATCTCTGAGCAGTACTTC
v_gene: TRBV11-2; d_gene: TRBD2; j_gene: TRBJ2-1; abundance: -; CDR3aa: CASSLDKREDLDEQFF; CDR3nt: TGTGCCAGCAGCTTAGACAAGCGGGAAGATTTGGATGAGCAGTTCTTC
v_gene: TRBV7-9; d_gene: TRBD2; j_gene: TRBJ2-5; abundance: few; CDR3aa: CASRRTSEETSYF; CDR3nt: TGTGCCAGCAGGAGGACTAGCGAAGAGACCTCGTACTTC
v_gene: TRBV7-2; d_gene: TRBD1; j_gene: TRBJ2-3; abundance: few; CDR3aa: CASSTDRGTDTQYF; CDR3nt: TGTGCCAGCAGCACAGACAGGGGGACAGATACGCAGTATTTT
v_gene: TRBV12-5; d_gene: -; j_gene: TRBJ2-1; abundance: -; CDR3aa: CASGYTAGLNNEQFF; CDR3nt: TGTGCTAGTGGTTATACGGCGGGATTGAACAATGAGCAGTTCTTC
v_gene: TRBV5-1; d_gene: -; j_gene: TRBJ1-1; abundance: few; CDR3aa: CASSLGQTEAFF; CDR3nt: TGCGCCAGCAGCTTGGGGCAAACTGAAGCTTTCTTT
v_gene: TRBV14; d_gene: -; j_gene: TRBJ2-7; abundance: few; CDR3aa: CASSYHRAKGSYEQYF; CDR3nt: TGTGCCAGCAGCTACCACAGGGCCAAGGGCTCCTACGAGCAGTACTTC
v_gene: TRBV5-1; d_gene: -; j_gene: TRBJ1-4; abundance: few; CDR3aa: CASSVSGVPNEKLFF; CDR3nt: TGCGCCAGCAGCGTATCAGGGGTCCCTAATGAAAAACTGTTTTTT
v_gene: TRBV6-6; d_gene: TRBD2; j_gene: TRBJ2-1; abundance: few; CDR3aa: CASRNKAGGIYNEQFF; CDR3nt: TGTGCCAGCAGAAACAAAGCGGGAGGGATCTACAATGAGCAGTTCTTC
v_gene: TRBV18; d_gene: -; j_gene: TRBJ2-6; abundance: -; CDR3aa: CASSPREGDVSGANVLTF; CDR3nt: TGTGCCAGCTCACCCAGAGAAGGAGACGTCTCTGGGGCCAACGTCCTGACTTTC
v_gene: TRBV30; d_gene: TRBD2; j_gene: TRBJ2-2; abundance: -; CDR3aa: CAWSWTSGIGSGELFF; CDR3nt: TGTGCCTGGAGCTGGACTAGCGGGATTGGATCCGGGGAGCTGTTTTTT
v_gene: TRBV7-2; d_gene: TRBD1; j_gene: TRBJ2-1; abundance: few; CDR3aa: CASSFPGQGMNEQFF; CDR3nt: TGTGCCAGCAGCTTCCCCGGACAGGGAATGAATGAGCAGTTCTTC
v_gene: TRBV18; d_gene: -; j_gene: TRBJ1-4; abundance: -; CDR3aa: CASSPDTGEKLFF; CDR3nt: TGTGCCAGCTCACCAGATACGGGTGAAAAACTGTTTTTT
v_gene: TRBV2; d_gene: TRBD2; j_gene: TRBJ2-1; abundance: few; CDR3aa: CASSALAGGRNEQFF; CDR3nt: TGTGCCAGCAGTGCGTTGGCGGGAGGTAGAAATGAGCAGTTCTTC
v_gene: TRBV29-1; d_gene: -; j_gene: TRBJ2-7; abundance: -; CDR3aa: CSVDPGTYEQYF; CDR3nt: TGCAGCGTTGACCCCGGTACCTACGAGCAGTACTTC
v_gene: TRBV4-3; d_gene: TRBD2; j_gene: TRBJ2-3; abundance: few; CDR3aa: CASSYRLAGTDTQYF; CDR3nt: TGCGCCAGCAGCTACCGCCTAGCGGGCACAGATACGCAGTATTTT
v_gene: TRBV21-1; d_gene: -; j_gene: TRBJ2-1; abundance: few; CDR3aa: CASSKGTGDHSYNEQFF; CDR3nt: TGTGCCAGCAGCAAAGGGACAGGGGATCACTCCTACAATGAGCAGTTCTTC
v_gene: TRBV28; d_gene: -; j_gene: TRBJ2-7; abundance: -; CDR3aa: CASSSPGSSSYEQYF; CDR3nt: TGTGCCAGCAGCTCCCCGGGGAGCAGCTCCTACGAGCAGTACTTC
v_gene: TRBV9; d_gene: TRBD1; j_gene: TRBJ1-2; abundance: few; CDR3aa: CASSQTDRGLYGYTF; CDR3nt: TGTGCCAGCAGCCAGACTGACAGGGGGCTCTATGGCTACACCTTC
v_gene: TRBV6-6; d_gene: -; j_gene: TRBJ2-4; abundance: few; CDR3aa: CASSLRGTDIQYF; CDR3nt: TGTGCCAGCAGTCTCCGGGGGACGGACATTCAGTACTTC
v_gene: TRBV5-1; d_gene: TRBD2; j_gene: TRBJ2-7; abundance: few; CDR3aa: CASSSREGDEQYF; CDR3nt: TGCGCCAGCAGCAGCCGGGAGGGAGACGAGCAGTACTTC